Sequencing of this T cell receptor beta chain was carried out in a study of T cells expressing NK-cell markers (dated by TCRdb to 2020 to 2021). About the full investigation: Three sorted T-cell subsets (CD3+CD56+NKG2C+, CD3+CD56+NKG2C- and CD3+CD56-NKG2C+) from several donors had their TCR beta-chain repertoires profiled. The study sequenced eight donors, all healthy volunteers chosen at random: three men and five women. Among the eight sequenced donors, seven were HCMV-seropositive and one was HCMV-seronegative. The libraries were sequenced on Illumina HiSeq 2000/2500, MiSeq or NextSeq, producing 2 x 150 bp reads. Broader findings and caveats from the paper: For several donors, the dominant CD3+CD56+NKG2C+ clonotypes were among the top 10 CD8+ clonotypes and accounted for about 1.0-7.5% of CD8+ T cells. Whether the expanded NKG2C-expressing T cell clones were specific for HCMV antigens remained unclear. Those dominant clonotypes were again the most abundant among CD3+CD56-NKG2C+ cells in a handful of donors, at about 28.3-65%.

Sequenced using an Illumina HiSeq 2000. TCR beta cDNA libraries were prepared using 5'RACE template switching, which introduced a universal primer site and unique molecular identifiers. cDNA synthesis was primed from the TCR beta constant segment, followed by two successive PCR amplification steps. In the paper's pipeline: MIGEC handled demultiplexing of the reads and grouping by UMI, while MiTCR was used to assemble and quantify clonotypes. Only TCR cDNA sequences supported by at least two reads were kept to exclude erroneous sequences. The tcR package was used for downstream repertoire analysis, and clonotypes were matched across fractions by CDR3 nucleotide sequence plus V segment. VDJmatch was used to annotate antigen specificity against VDJdb, with one amino acid substitution in CDR3 allowed. Based on TCRdb reprocessing of the reads, there is one entry per CDR3 protein sequence, and DNA is missing. For this entry, the V and J calls and clone size follow TCRdb and not the study's own pipeline. The table kept for this sample lists some 440,000 distinct CDR3 sequences. Together, the top ten hold roughly 1.4% of the sample.

To determine HCMV serostatus, a commercial ELISA kit was used to detect HCMV-specific IgG in serum. Ficoll density gradient centrifugation was used to isolate peripheral blood mononuclear cells from blood. As to this clonotype: Its binding antigen is unknown.

CDR1 and CDR2, looked up from the germline V gene (reference sequence), are SEHNR and FQNEAQ. From cysteine to phenylalanine, the CDR3 is 19 amino acids long. The DNA is unrecorded. This clonotype was obtained from a woman aged 50 to 65 in good health. Donor details come from another sample of the same person, matched by shared clones. The chain employs TRBV7-9 and TRBJ2-2; TCRdb designates TRBD1, a call that cannot be tested without DNA. The material sequenced was blood T cells: a sorted CD56 or NKG2C T cell subset, CD4+ or CD8+ T cells, or bulk PBMC T cells (not recorded which). The CDR3 is CASSNDVGGDRGPAGELFF.